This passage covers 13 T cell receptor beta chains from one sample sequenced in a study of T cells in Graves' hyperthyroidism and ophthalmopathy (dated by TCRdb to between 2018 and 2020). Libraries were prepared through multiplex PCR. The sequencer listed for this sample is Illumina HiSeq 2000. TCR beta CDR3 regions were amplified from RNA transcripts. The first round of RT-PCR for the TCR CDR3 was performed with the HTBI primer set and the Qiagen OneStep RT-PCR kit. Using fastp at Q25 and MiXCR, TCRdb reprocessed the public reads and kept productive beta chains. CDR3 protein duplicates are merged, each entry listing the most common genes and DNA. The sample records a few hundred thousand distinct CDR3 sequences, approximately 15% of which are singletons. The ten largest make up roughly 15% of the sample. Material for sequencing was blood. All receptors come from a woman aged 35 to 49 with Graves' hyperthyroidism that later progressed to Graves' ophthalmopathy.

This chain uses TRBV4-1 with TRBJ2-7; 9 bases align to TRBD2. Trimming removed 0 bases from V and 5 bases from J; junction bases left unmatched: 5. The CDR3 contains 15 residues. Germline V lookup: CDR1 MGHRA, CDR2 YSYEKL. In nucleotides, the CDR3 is TGCGCCAGCAGCCAAGATGCAGGACTAGCGAACGAGCAGTACTTC. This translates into CASSQDAGLANEQYF.

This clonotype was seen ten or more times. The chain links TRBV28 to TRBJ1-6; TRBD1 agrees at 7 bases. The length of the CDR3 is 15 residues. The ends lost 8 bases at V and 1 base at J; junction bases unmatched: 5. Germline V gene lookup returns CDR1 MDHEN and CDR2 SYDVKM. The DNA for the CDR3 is TGTGCCAGCTGTACAGGGGAATCCTATAATTCACCCCTCCACTTT. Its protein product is CASCTGESYNSPLHF.

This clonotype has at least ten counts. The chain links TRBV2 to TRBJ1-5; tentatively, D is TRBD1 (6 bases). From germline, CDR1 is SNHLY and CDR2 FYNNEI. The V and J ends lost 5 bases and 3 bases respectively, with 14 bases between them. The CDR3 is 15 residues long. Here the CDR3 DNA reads TGTGCCAGCAGTTCGAGGGGGGCTACCAATCAGCCCCAGCATTTT. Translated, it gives CASSSRGATNQPQHF. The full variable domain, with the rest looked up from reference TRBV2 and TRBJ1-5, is EPEVTQTPSHQVTQMGQEVILRCVPISNHLYFYWYRQILGQKVEFLVSFYNNEISEKSEIFDDQFSVERPDGSNFTLKIRSTKLEDSAMYFCASSSRGATNQPQHFGDGTRLSIL.

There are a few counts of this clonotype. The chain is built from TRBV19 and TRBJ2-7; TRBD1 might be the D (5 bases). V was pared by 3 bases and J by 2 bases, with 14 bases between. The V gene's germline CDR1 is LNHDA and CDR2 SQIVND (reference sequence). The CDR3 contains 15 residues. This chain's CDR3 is CASSMDTGVPYEQYF. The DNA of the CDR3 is TGTGCCAGTAGTATGGACACGGGCGTTCCCTACGAGCAGTACTTC.

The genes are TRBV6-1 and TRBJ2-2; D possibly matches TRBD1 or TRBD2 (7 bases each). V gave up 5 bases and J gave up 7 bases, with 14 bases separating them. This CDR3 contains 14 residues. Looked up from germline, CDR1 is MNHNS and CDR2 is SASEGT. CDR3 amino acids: CASSQGGWVGELFF. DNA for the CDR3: TGTGCCAGCAGTCAGGGGGGGTGGGTCGGGGAGCTGTTTTTT.

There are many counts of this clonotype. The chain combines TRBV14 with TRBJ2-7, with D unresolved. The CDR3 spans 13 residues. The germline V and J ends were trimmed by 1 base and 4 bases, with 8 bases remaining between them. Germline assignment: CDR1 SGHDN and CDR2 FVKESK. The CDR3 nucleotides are TGTGCCAGCAGCCAAGCTGGAAGGTACGAGCAGTACTTC. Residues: CASSQAGRYEQYF.

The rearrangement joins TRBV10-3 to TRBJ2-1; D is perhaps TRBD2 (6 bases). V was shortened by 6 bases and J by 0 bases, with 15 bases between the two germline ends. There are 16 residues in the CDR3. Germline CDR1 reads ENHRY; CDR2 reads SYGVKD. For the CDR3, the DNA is TGTGCCATCAGCGGGACTGGCTGGGTCTCCTACAATGAGCAGTTCTTC. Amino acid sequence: CAISGTGWVSYNEQFF.

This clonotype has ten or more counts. CDR3 coding DNA: TGCAGTGCTGTCCGAACGGGGGCGGGCACTGAAGCTTTCTTT. This translates into CSAVRTGAGTEAFF. The rearrangement uses TRBV20-1 and TRBJ1-1; D may be TRBD1 (6 bases). CDR1 and CDR2 from the germline V gene are DFQATT and SNEGSKA (reference sequence). The CDR3 is made up of 14 amino acids. The germline V and J ends were trimmed by 5 bases and 4 bases, with 17 bases remaining between them.

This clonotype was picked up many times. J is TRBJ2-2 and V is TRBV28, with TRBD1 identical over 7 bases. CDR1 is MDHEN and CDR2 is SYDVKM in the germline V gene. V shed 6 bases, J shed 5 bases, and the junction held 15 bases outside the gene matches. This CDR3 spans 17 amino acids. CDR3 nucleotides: TGTGCCAGCAGCCCCCACACAGGGGCGGATAGAACCGGGGAGCTGTTTTTT. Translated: CASSPHTGADRTGELFF. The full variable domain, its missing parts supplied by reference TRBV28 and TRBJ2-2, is DVKVTQSSRYLVKRTGEKVFLECVQDMDHENMFWYRQDPGLGLRLIYFSYDVKMKEKGDIPEGYSVSREKKERFSLILESASTNQTSMYLCASSPHTGADRTGELFFGEGSRLTVL.

CDR3 region: CASSLWGPGGRARLAKNIQYF. For the CDR3, the DNA is TGTGCCAGCAGTTTATGGGGTCCAGGCGGGAGGGCCCGGTTGGCCAAAAACATTCAGTACTTC. V and J are TRBV27 and TRBJ2-4, with TRBD2 matching 9 bases. The CDR3 extends over 21 amino acids. V was pared by 1 base and J by 1 base, with 17 bases of the junction left unmatched. Germline CDR1 MNHEY, CDR2 SMNVEV (reference sequence).

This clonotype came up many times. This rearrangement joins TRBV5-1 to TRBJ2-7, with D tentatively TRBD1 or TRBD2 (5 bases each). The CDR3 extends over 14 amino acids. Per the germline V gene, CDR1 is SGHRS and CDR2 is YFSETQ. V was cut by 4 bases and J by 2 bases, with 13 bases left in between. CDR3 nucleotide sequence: TGCGCCAGCAGCCTACGGGACCAGACCTACGAGCAGTACTTC. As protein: CASSLRDQTYEQYF.

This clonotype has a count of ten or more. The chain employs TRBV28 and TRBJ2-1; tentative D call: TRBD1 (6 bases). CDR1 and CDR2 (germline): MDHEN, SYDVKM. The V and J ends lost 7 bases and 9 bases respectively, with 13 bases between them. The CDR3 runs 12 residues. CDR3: CASTPQGLEQFF. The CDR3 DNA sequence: TGTGCCAGCACCCCTCAGGGGCTTGAGCAGTTCTTC. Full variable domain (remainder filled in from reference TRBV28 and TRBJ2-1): DVKVTQSSRYLVKRTGEKVFLECVQDMDHENMFWYRQDPGLGLRLIYFSYDVKMKEKGDIPEGYSVSREKKERFSLILESASTNQTSMYLCASTPQGLEQFFGPGTRLTVL.

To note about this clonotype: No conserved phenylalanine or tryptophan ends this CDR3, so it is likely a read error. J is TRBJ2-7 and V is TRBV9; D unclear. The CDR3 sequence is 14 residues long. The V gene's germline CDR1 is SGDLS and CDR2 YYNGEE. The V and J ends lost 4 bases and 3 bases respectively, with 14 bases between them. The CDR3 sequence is CASSPYGSIYEQYL. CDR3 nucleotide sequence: TGTGCCAGCAGCCCATATGGTAGTATCTACGAGCAGTACCTC.